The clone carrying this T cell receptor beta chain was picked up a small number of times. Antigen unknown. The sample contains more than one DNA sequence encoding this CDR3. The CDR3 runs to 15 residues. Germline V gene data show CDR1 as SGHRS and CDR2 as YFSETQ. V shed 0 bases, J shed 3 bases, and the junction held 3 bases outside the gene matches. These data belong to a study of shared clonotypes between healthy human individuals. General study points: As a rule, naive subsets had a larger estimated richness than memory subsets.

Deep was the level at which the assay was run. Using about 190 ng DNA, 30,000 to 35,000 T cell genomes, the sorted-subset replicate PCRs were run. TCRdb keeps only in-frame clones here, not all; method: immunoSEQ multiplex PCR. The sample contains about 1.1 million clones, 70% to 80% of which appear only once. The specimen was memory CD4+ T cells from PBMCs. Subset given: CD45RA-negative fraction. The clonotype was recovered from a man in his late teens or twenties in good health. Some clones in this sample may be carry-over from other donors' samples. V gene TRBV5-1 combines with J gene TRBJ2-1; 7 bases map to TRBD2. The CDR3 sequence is CASSLGGRGYNEQFF. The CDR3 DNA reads TGCGCCAGCAGCTTGGGAGGGAGGGGCTACAATGAGCAGTTCTTC.